This T cell receptor beta chain was identified in a study of OX40 agonist ivuxolimab in advanced cancers. General study findings and limits: Among patients with partial responses at 0.1-3.0 mg/kg, clonal expansion was among the lowest.

Clones were read by immunoSEQ multiplex PCR, and TCRdb kept only the in-frame ones, dropping some. The data contain approximately 87,000 clones, roughly 90% of them singletons. The CDR3 extends over 12 amino acids. Trimming removed 8 bases from V and 8 bases from J, with 15 bases in between. CDR1 and CDR2 from the germline V gene are SNHLY and FYNNEI. The sampling schedule covered blood at baseline, cycle 4 day 1, and cycle 7 day 1. The table lists this clone with a few counts. Its antigen is still unknown. This TCR derives from an adult with an advanced solid tumor such as melanoma, head and neck, liver or kidney cancer. Sequences were derived from CD4+ or CD8+ T cells sorted from blood, sampled in a trial of the OX40 agonist ivuxolimab. The chain carries TRBV2 and TRBJ1-2; D gene ambiguous. CDR3 in amino acids: CASVATSRGYTF. CDR3 nucleotides: TGTGCCAGCGTCGCCACATCAAGGGGCTACACCTTC.